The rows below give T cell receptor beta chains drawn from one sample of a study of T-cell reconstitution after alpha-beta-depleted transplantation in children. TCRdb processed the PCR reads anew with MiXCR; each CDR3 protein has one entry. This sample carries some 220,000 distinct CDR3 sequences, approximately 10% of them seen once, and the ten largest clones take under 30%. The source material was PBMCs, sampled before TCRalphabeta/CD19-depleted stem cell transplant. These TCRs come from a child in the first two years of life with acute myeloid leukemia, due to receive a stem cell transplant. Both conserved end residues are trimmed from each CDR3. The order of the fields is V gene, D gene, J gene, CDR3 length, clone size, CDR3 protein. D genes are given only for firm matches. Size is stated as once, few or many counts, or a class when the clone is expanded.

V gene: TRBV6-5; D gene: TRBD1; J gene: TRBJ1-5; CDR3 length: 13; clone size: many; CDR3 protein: ASSYRGQGNQPQH
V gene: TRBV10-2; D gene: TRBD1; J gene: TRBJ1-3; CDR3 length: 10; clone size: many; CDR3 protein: AAQGAGNTIY
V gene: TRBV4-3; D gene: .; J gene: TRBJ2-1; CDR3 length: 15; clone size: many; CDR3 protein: ASSQGGPSAPYNEQF
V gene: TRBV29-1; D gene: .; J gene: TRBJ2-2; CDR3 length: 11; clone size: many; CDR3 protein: SVPGRDTGELF
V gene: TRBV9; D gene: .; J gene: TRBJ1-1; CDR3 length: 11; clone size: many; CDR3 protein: ASSVNRNTEAF
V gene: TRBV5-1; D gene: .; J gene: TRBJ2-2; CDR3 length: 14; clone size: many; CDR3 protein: ASSLALALVTGELF
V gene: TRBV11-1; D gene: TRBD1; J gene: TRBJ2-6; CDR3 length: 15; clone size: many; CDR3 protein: ASSERAGGRGANVLT
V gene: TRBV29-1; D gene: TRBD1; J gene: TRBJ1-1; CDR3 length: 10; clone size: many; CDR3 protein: SHGQGRTEAF
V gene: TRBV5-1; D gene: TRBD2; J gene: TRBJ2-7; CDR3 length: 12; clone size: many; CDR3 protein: ASSLAVAGYEQY
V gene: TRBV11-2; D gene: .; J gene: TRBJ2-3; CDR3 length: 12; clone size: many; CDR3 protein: ASSLGTSTDTQY
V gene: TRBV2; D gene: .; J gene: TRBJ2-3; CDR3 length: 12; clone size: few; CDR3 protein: ASVLRDFTDTQY
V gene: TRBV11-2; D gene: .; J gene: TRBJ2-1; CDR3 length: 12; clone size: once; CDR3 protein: ASSFGVGHNEQF